This T cell receptor beta chain was captured by sequencing in a study of CD4 T cells in relation to SARS-CoV-2 and coronaviruses. Across the study: ViraFEST: roughly ten-day antigen culture of PBMCs, then TCR beta CDR3 sequencing. Crossreactive spike epitopes shared across donors were mapped to their HLA restriction. The negative reference was HIV-1 Nef peptide pool or peptide-free culture.

The count of this clone is one. The antigen is undetermined. Findings and limits, study-wide: No crossreactivity against non-spike viral proteins was tested here.

Produced via immunoSEQ multiplex PCR; TCRdb's table is partial and in-frame only. This sample carries 20,000 to 25,000 clones, about 80% of them seen once, and the ten largest clones take around 11%. Unexposed donor CD4+ T cells date from about 2011-2018, before the COVID-19 pandemic. After approximately 10 days of culture, CD4+ T cells were isolated. Sequenced input: CD4+ T cells from PBMCs, cultured in vitro. The sequence was obtained from a human donor in good health.

CDR3 DNA: TGTGCCACCAGCGGAGCTAGAGGGGGTCCGGATACGCAGTATTTT. Residues: CATSGARGGPDTQYF. The chain employs TRBV24-1 and TRBJ2-3; tentatively, D is TRBD1 (6 bases). Trimming cost V 7 bases and J 6 bases, with 19 bases left between them. The CDR3 has 15 residues. Germline V gives CDR1 KGHDR, CDR2 SFDVKD.